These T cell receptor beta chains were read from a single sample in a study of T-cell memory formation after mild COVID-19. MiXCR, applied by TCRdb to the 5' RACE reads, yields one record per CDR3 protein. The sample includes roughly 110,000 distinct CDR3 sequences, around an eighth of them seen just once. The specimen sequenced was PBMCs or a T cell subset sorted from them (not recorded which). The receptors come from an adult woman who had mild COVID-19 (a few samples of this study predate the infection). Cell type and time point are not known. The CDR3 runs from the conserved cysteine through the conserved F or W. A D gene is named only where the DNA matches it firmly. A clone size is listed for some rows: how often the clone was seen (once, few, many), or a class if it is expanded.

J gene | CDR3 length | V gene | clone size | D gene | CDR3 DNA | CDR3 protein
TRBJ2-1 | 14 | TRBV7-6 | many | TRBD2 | TGTGCCAGCAGCCTTACCGGGACTAATAATGAGCAGTTCTTC | CASSLTGTNNEQFF
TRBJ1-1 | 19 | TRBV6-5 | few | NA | TGTGCCAGCAGTTACTCAGAAGAAATGGGTTACGGGGGGAATTCTGAAGCTTTCTTT | CASSYSEEMGYGGNSEAFF
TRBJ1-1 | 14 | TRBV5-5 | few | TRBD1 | TGTGCCAGCAGATGGGTGGGACAGGACACTGAAGCTTTCTTT | CASRWVGQDTEAFF
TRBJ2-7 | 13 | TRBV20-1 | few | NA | TGCAGTGCTAGGGGGGGACGAGACTACGAGCAGTACTTC | CSARGGRDYEQYF
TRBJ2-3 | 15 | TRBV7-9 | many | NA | TGTGCCAGCAGCTTACTCGGAGGGAGTACAGATACGCAGTATTTT | CASSLLGGSTDTQYF
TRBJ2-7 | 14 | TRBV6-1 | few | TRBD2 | TGTGCCAGCAGTGATTTAGCGGGGGGGTACGAGCAGTACTTC | CASSDLAGGYEQYF
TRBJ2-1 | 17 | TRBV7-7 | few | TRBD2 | TGTGCCAGCAGCTTGGGGCCTAGCGGGGGAACCTACAATGAGCAGTTCTTC | CASSLGPSGGTYNEQFF
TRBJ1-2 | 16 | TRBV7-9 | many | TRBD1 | TGTGCCAGCAGCTTTCGGACAGGGCCCGGCTTTGATGGCTACACCTTC | CASSFRTGPGFDGYTF
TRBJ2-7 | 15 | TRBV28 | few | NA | TGTGCCAGCAGTTTCACTATCCGACCAACCTACGAGCAGTACTTC | CASSFTIRPTYEQYF
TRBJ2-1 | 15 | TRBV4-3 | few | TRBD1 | TGCGCCAGCAGCCAGGGACAGGGATCCTACAATGAGCAGTTCTTC | CASSQGQGSYNEQFF
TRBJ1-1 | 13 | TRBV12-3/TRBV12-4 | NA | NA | TGTGCCTCCCTCGTGGACAAGTACACTGAAGCTTTCTTT | CASLVDKYTEAFF
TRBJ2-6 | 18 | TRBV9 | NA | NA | TGTGCCAGCAGCGTAGATCCGGATCCCAGCTCTGGGGCCAACGTCCTGACTTTC | CASSVDPDPSSGANVLTF
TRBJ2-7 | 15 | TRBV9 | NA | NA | TGTGCCAGCAGTGAACGTGGGGGGGCCGCCTACGAGCAGTACTTC | CASSERGGAAYEQYF
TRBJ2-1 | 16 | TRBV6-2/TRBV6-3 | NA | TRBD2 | TGTGCCAGCAGCCCACCTATAGCGGGGCACAACAATGAGCAGTTCTTC | CASSPPIAGHNNEQFF
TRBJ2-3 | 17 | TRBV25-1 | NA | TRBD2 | TGTGCCAGCAGTGATAACCTAGCGGGAGGTTCGGCAGATACGCAGTATTTT | CASSDNLAGGSADTQYF
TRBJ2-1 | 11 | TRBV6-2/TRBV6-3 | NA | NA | TGTGCCAGCAGTTCAGGAAATGAGCAGTTCTTC | CASSSGNEQFF
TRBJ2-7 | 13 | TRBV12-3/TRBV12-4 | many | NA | TGTGCCAGCAGTCCGGGACAAGCCTACGAGCAGTACTTC | CASSPGQAYEQYF
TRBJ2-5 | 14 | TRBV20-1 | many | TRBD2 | TGCAGCTCCTCGTCTAGCGGGAGGAGAGAGACCCAGTACTTC | CSSSSSGRRETQYF
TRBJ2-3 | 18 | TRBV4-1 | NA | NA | TGCGCCAGCAGCCAAGAGGGGGGTGACGGATTTCTCACAGATACGCAGTATTTT | CASSQEGGDGFLTDTQYF
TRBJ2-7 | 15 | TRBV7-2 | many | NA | TGTGCCAGCAGCTCGCGGGGATCCAGGCCTTACGAGCAGTACTTC | CASSSRGSRPYEQYF
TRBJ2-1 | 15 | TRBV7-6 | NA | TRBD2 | TGTGCCAGCAGCTTAACTAGCGGGGGGGCCGGGGAGCAGTTCTTC | CASSLTSGGAGEQFF
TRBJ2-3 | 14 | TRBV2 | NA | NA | TGTGCCATCATGGGTCCCGGATCAGCAGATACGCAGTATTTT | CAIMGPGSADTQYF
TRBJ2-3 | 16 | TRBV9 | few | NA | TGTGCCAGCAGCGTAGGGGGAGCGGTGGGGACAGATACGCAGTATTTT | CASSVGGAVGTDTQYF
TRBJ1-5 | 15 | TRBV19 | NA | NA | TGTGCCAGTAGTAATCAGGGAGGGGGCAATCAGCCCCAGCATTTT | CASSNQGGGNQPQHF